This TCR beta chain is from a study of CD8 T cells in Susac syndrome (dated by TCRdb to between 2019 and 2020). In the study overall: Repertoire sequencing was used to test whether CD8+ T cell activation and differentiation in Susac syndrome was antigen driven. CD8+ T cell repertoire clonality was compared between fewer than 13 healthy donors, roughly 14 Susac syndrome patients and 15 multiple sclerosis patients.

Peripheral blood CD8+ and CD4+ T cells from healthy donors, Susac syndrome patients and multiple sclerosis patients were profiled using high-throughput TCR beta sequencing. The multiple sclerosis controls were treatment-naive patients who had stable or active relapsing-remitting disease and met the revised McDonald criteria. Bulk CD8+ and CD4+ T cells were purified by magnetic negative isolation, whereas CD8+ TEMRA cells were enriched by FACS. Blood was collected in EDTA tubes and processed within 24 hours, with PBMCs isolated through density gradient centrifugation. PBMCs intended for TCR sequencing were cryopreserved in liquid nitrogen and thawed later in a water bath at 37 degrees C. The sorted or isolated CD4+, CD8+ and CD8+ TEMRA cells reached a purity of at least 90%. Reading from cysteine to phenylalanine, the CDR3 counts 13 amino acids. The read is trimmed to its CDR3 DNA, 39 bases read in frame from base 1. Deletion took 4 bases off V and 6 bases off J, with a span of 10 bases between the germline ends.

With regard to this clonotype: Its specific antigen is unknown. No base qualities exist here, and no much larger clone lies one base off it.

Overall study outcomes, separate from this receptor: The study acknowledged that relatively few individuals were included in the TCR sequencing and HLA analysis.

RNA was extracted using the RNeasy kit, and about 0.45 to 1 microgram was reverse transcribed with random hexamers. TCR beta CDR3 regions were amplified with the immunoSEQ multiplex PCR assay covering 54 Vbeta and 13 Jbeta segments. Bias from PCR amplification was corrected by using a synthetic template baseline for primer optimization and for computational correction. On the study's bioinformatics: Reads were annotated to V, D and J genes per IMGT and analyzed with immunoSEQ Analyzer, keeping only productive sequences. Clonality was calculated as one minus the Shannon entropy normalized by log2 of the number of productive unique sequences. Public and private clones were assessed among the 100 most prevalent clones of each patient and control. Clones were defined as Susac-specific if absent from the healthy and MS cohorts, from 1052 published viral clones and from other ImmuneACCESS disease sequences. Using fastp trimming at Q25 and MiXCR clonotype assembly, TCRdb reanalyzed the public sequencing data and kept in-frame beta chains. Every CDR3 protein is listed once, alongside the most common genes and DNA of its rows. The V and J calls shown here were made by TCRdb, not taken from the authors' results. The sample table shows 150,000 to 180,000 distinct CDR3 sequences, and roughly 94% are seen once. The ten largest clones take up more than 0.2% of the sample.

Sequencing was carried out using CD8+ T cells from PBMCs. The rearranged segments are TRBV12-3 or TRBV12-4 and TRBJ2-1; the D segment cannot be called with confidence. The receptor was isolated from a human donor with multiple sclerosis. DNA sequence: TGTGCCAGCAGTTCAGTCAGACCCAATGAGCAGTTCTTC. Translated, it reads CASSSVRPNEQFF.